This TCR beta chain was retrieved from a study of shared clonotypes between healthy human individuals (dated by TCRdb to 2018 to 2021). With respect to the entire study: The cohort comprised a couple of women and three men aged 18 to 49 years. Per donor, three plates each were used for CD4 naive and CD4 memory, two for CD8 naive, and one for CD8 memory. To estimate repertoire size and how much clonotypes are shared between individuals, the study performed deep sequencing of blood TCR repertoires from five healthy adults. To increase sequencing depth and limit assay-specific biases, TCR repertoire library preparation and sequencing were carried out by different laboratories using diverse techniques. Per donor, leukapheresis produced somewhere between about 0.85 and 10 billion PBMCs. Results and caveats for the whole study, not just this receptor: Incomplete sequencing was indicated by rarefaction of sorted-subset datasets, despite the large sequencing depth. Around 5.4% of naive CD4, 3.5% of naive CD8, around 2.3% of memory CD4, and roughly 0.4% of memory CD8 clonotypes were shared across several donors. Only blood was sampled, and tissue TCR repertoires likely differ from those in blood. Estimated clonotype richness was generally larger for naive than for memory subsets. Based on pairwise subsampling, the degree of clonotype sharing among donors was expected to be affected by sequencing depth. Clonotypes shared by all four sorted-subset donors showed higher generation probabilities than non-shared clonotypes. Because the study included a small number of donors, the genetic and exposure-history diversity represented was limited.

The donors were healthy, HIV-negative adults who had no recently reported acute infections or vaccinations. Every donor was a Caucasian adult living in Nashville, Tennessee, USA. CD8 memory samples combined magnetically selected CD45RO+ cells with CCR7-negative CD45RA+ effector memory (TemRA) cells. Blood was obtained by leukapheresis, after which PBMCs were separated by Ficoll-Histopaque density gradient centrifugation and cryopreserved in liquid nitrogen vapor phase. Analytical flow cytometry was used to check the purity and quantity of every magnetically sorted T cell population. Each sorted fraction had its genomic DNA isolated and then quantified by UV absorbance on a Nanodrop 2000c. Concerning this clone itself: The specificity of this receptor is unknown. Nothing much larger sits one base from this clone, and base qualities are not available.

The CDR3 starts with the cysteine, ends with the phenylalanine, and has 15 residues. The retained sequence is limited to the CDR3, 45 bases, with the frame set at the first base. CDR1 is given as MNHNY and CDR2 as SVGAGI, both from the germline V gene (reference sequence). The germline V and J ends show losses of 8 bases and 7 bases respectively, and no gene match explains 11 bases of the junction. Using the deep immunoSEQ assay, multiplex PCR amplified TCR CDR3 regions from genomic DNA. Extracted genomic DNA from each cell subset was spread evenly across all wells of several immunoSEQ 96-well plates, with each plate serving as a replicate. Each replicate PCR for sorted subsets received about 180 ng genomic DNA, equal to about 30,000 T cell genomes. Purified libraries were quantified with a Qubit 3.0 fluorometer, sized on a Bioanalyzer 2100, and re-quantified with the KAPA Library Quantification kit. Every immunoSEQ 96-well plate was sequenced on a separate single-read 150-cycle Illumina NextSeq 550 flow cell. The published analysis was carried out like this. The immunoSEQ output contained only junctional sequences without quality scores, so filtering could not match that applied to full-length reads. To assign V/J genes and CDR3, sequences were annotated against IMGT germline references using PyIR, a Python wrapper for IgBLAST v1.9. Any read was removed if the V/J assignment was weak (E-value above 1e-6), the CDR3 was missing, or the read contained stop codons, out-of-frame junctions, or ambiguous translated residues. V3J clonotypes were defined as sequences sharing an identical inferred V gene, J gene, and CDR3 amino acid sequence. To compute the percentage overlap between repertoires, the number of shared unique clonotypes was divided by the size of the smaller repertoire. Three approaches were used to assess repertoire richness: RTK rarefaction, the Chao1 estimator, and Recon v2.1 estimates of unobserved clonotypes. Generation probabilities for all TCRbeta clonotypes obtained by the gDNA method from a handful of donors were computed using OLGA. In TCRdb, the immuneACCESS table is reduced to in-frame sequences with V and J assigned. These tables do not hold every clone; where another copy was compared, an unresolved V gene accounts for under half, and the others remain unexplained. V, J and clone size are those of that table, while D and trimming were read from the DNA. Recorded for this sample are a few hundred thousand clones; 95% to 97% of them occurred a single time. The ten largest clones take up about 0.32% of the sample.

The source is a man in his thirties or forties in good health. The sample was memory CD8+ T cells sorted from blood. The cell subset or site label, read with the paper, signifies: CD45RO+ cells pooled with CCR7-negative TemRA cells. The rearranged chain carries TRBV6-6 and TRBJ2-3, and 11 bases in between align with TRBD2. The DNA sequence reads TGTGCCAGCGGGTTAGCGGGAGGGACGGTGAATACGCAGTATTTT. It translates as CASGLAGGTVNTQYF.